These 21 T cell receptor beta chains share one sample of origin, sequenced in a study of response to subunit inactivated influenza vaccine. TCRdb analysed the RT-PCR reads with MiXCR anew, one entry per CDR3 protein. The table records around 540,000 distinct CDR3 sequences, roughly 12% of them present only once. Sequences were derived from PBMCs from blood, sampled on the day of vaccination. These TCRs come from a man aged 50-59 years who received an inactivated influenza vaccine.

The rearrangement links TRBV12-3 or TRBV12-4 to TRBJ2-6; no firm D call. V was shortened by 3 bases and J by 0 bases, with 12 bases between the two germline ends. The CDR3 covers 17 residues. CDR3 coding DNA: TGTGCCAGCAGTTTGAGAGCTTACTACTCTGGGGCCAACGTCCTGACTTTC. Protein sequence: CASSLRAYYSGANVLTF.

The chain joins TRBV30 to TRBJ2-7; 10 bases map to TRBD2. The germline V gene encodes CDR1 GTSNPN and CDR2 SVGIG (reference sequence). Losses at the gene ends were 3 bases for V and 3 bases for J; bases not matched to a gene: 2. The CDR3 is 13 residues long. The CDR3 DNA reads as TGTGCCTGGAGCCTAGCGGGAGTCTACGAGCAGTACTTC. Protein: CAWSLAGVYEQYF.

This clonotype showed up just a few times. The chain combines TRBV5-1 with TRBJ2-1; D may be TRBD1 (6 bases). Germline-derived CDR1 and CDR2 are SGHRS and YFSETQ. CDR3 length: 15 amino acids. Trimming took 0 bases from V and 3 from J, leaving 10 bases between them. The CDR3, as DNA: TGCGCCAGCAGCTTGGAAGGGGGTGGCTACAATGAGCAGTTCTTC. Its translation: CASSLEGGGYNEQFF.

This sequence joins TRBV6-2 or TRBV6-3 and TRBJ2-3; 10 nucleotides match TRBD2. The J segment lost 3 bases and the V segment lost 6 bases, leaving 6 bases of the junction unmatched. The CDR3 runs to 15 residues. CDR1 MNHEY and CDR2 SVGEGT come from the germline V gene. The CDR3 protein is CASRKAGGRTDTQYF. The CDR3 DNA is TGTGCCAGCAGAAAAGCGGGGGGGCGGACAGATACGCAGTATTTT.

This clonotype has just a few counts. The chain recombines TRBV12-3 or TRBV12-4 with TRBJ1-2; no clear D. This CDR3 has 14 amino acids. Trimming removed 3 bases from V and 0 bases from J, with 8 bases in between. The CDR3 bases are TGTGCCAGCAGTTTCGACGGTACTAACTATGGCTACACCTTC. Its translation: CASSFDGTNYGYTF.

J is TRBJ2-5 and V is TRBV20-1; 7 bases match TRBD1. The V gene's germline CDR1 is DFQATT and CDR2 SNEGSKA (reference sequence). This CDR3 is built from 15 residues. J lost 5 bases, V lost 4 bases, and 13 bases had no gene match. The CDR3 reads CSATKDRAPLETQYF. The CDR3 region has the DNA TGCAGTGCTACCAAAGACAGGGCGCCATTGGAGACCCAGTACTTC.

This clonotype showed up just a few times. The chain combines TRBV29-1 with TRBJ1-2, with D possibly being TRBD1 (5 bases). Germline assignment: CDR1 SQVTM and CDR2 ANQGSEA. Trimming pared 7 bases from V and 5 bases from J, leaving 14 bases between. This CDR3 is 12 amino acids long. This CDR3 is CSAGGAGYGYTF. In DNA, the CDR3 is TGCAGCGCCGGTGGGGCTGGTTATGGCTACACCTTC.

This clonotype was detected a few times. The J gene is TRBJ2-7, the V gene TRBV20-1; D uncertain. This CDR3 has 14 residues. Germline CDR1 DFQATT, CDR2 SNEGSKA (reference sequence). V shed 1 base and J shed 9 bases, with 19 bases lying between them. For the CDR3, the DNA is TGCAGTGCTAGAGCCCCCGCCCAGACGGTGGGGCAGTACTTC. Residues: CSARAPAQTVGQYF.

This chain joins TRBV7-2 and TRBJ1-2; D gene uncertain. The germline V gene encodes CDR1 SGHTA and CDR2 FQGNSA. V was pared by 1 base and J by 2 bases, with 8 bases between. This CDR3 contains 14 residues. This CDR3 is CASSLETQNYGYTF. The CDR3 nucleotides read TGTGCCAGCAGCTTAGAAACACAGAACTATGGCTACACCTTC.

The gene calls are TRBV7-9 and TRBJ2-7, with 9 nucleotides matching TRBD1. CDR1 is SEHNR and CDR2 is FQNEAQ in the germline V gene (reference sequence). The V gene end was trimmed by 5 bases and the J gene end by 3 bases; junction bases not matched to a gene: 8. The CDR3 length is 15 residues. The CDR3, as DNA: TGTGCCAGCAGCCCCAACAGGGGGCTAAACTACGAGCAGTACTTC. Translation gives CASSPNRGLNYEQYF.

The V and J genes are TRBV30 and TRBJ2-7; D call uncertain. This CDR3 is built from 13 residues. Trimming took 4 bases from V and 5 from J, leaving 15 bases between them. Germline-derived CDR1 and CDR2 are GTSNPN and SVGIG (reference sequence). CDR3 amino acids: CAWKLPSLNEQYF. CDR3 coding DNA: TGTGCCTGGAAGCTTCCCAGTTTGAACGAGCAGTACTTC.

This clonotype was recorded many times. The chain couples TRBV15 to TRBJ2-3; D tentatively reads TRBD1 or TRBD2 (6 bases each). CDR3 size: 15 residues. Trimming shortened V by 0 bases and J by 2 bases, and 9 bases separated the two germline ends. From germline, CDR1 is LNHNV and CDR2 YYDKDF (reference sequence). CDR3 sequence (DNA): TGTGCCACCAGCAGAGATTGGGGGGCCACAGATACGCAGTATTTT. This codes for CATSRDWGATDTQYF.

This chain links TRBV19 with TRBJ1-2, with unresolved D. Trimming left V 6 bases short and J 5 bases short, with 13 bases between. Germline CDR1 and CDR2: LNHDA and SQIVND (reference sequence). The CDR3 is 13 amino acids. CDR3 loop: CASSEVAVYGYTF. The CDR3, as DNA: TGTGCCAGTAGCGAGGTGGCTGTTTATGGCTACACCTTC.

This clonotype was detected a few times. V usage is TRBV2 and J usage is TRBJ2-5, with D perhaps assigned TRBD1 or TRBD2 (5 bases each). The CDR3 runs to 15 residues. The V gene's germline CDR1 is SNHLY and CDR2 FYNNEI. Trimming pared 7 bases from V and 5 bases from J, leaving 20 bases between. The CDR3 DNA is TGTGCCAGCAATTACGGGCTCTGGGGGAGCGAGACCCAGTACTTC. Translation: CASNYGLWGSETQYF.

This clonotype was seen ten or more times. The chain has TRBV7-3 and TRBJ2-1; unclear D gene. The CDR3 loop spans 12 amino acids. The V and J ends lost 1 base and 8 bases respectively, with 6 bases between them. In germline, CDR1 is SGHTA, CDR2 FQGTGA. CDR3 DNA sequence: TGTGCCAGCAGCTTAAGTGGCGATGAGCAGTTCTTC. Encoded protein: CASSLSGDEQFF.

This chain links TRBV18 with TRBJ2-7; no clear D. Per germline, CDR1 KGHSH and CDR2 LQKENI. The CDR3 spans 14 residues. Trimming took off 5 bases at V and 4 bases at J, with 15 bases between the two ends. The DNA for the CDR3 is TGTGCCAGCTCAGGCGCTAGGTGGGGTTACGAGCAGTACTTC. Protein: CASSGARWGYEQYF.

V is TRBV7-2 and J is TRBJ2-3; 9 bases line up with TRBD2. V gave up 3 bases and J gave up 4 bases; unmatched junction bases: 5. The germline V gene encodes CDR1 SGHTA and CDR2 FQGNSA. This CDR3 region has 15 residues. The chain's CDR3 is CASSFKAGGSDTQYF. The DNA for the CDR3 is TGTGCCAGCAGCTTTAAGGCGGGGGGGTCAGATACGCAGTATTTT.

This clonotype was seen repeatedly, ten times or more. Here the CDR3 DNA reads TGCGCCAGCAGCCAAGTGGCTAGCGGGGGGTCGAACACCGGGGAGCTGTTTTTT. It translates to CASSQVASGGSNTGELFF. The V call is TRBV4-3, the J call TRBJ2-2; 11 bases align to TRBD2. Trimming at V came to 1 base and at J to 0 bases, leaving 4 bases not matched to a gene. The CDR3 has 18 amino acids. Per germline, CDR1 LGHNA and CDR2 YSLEER.

This clonotype was observed a few times. This rearrangement joins TRBV5-1 to TRBJ1-4, with D perhaps TRBD1 (5 bases). Looked up from germline, CDR1 is SGHRS and CDR2 is YFSETQ. Trimming took off 5 bases at V and 5 bases at J, with 10 bases between the two ends. The CDR3 runs 13 residues. In DNA form, the CDR3 reads TGCGCCAGCAGGGGGAACAGGAATGAAAAACTGTTTTTT. Its protein product is CASRGNRNEKLFF. The variable domain in full, completed from reference TRBV5-1 and TRBJ1-4, reads KAGVTQTPRYLIKTRGQQVTLSCSPISGHRSVSWYQQTPGQGLQFLFEYFSETQRNKGNFPGRFSGRQFSNSRSEMNVSTLELGDSALYLCASRGNRNEKLFFGSGTQLSVL.

The rearrangement joins TRBV29-1 to TRBJ2-7, with D possibly being TRBD1 or TRBD2 (6 bases each). The germline V gene encodes CDR1 SQVTM and CDR2 ANQGSEA. The CDR3 is 12 residues long. V was trimmed by 7 bases and J by 4 bases, leaving 14 bases between them. The chain's CDR3 is CSATGSGYEQYF. In nucleotides, the CDR3 is TGCAGCGCCACAGGGAGCGGGTACGAGCAGTACTTC.

This clonotype was found a few times. The chain employs TRBV2 and TRBJ2-7; the match to TRBD1 covers 7 bases. The CDR3 runs 14 residues. The germline gives CDR1 SNHLY, CDR2 FYNNEI. The V and J ends lost 3 bases and 3 bases, in that order; junction bases with no gene match: 5. The CDR3 loop is CASSDYRGDYEQYF. The CDR3 DNA reads TGTGCCAGCAGTGATTACAGGGGAGACTACGAGCAGTACTTC.